Below, 3 T cell receptor beta chains from the same sample are listed, as sequenced in a study of immune cell composition in non-small cell lung cancer. This table comes from immunoSEQ multiplex PCR, and its TCRdb copy is limited to in-frame clones, with some not included. The sample has approximately 3,800 clones, under 85% seen once. The sequencing input was lung tumor tissue. The receptors shown here come from a human donor with non-small cell lung cancer.

V gene TRBV4-3 combines with J gene TRBJ1-2, with D maybe TRBD1 (5 bases). This CDR3 is built from 14 residues. V was cut by 1 base and J by 5 bases, with 11 bases left in between. Germline V gives CDR1 LGHNA, CDR2 YSLEER. CDR3 DNA sequence: TGCGCCAGCAGCCAAGTAGGGGCGGATTATGGCTACACCTTC. Protein product: CASSQVGADYGYTF.

This chain uses TRBV18 with TRBJ2-5, with 11 bases identical to TRBD1. The J call is uncertain, as TRBJ2-7 better fits the DNA end. The germline gives CDR1 KGHSH, CDR2 LQKENI. The CDR3 contains 14 residues. For the CDR3, the DNA is TGTGCCAGCTCCGTGGGACAGGGGGCCTACGAGCAGTACTTC. The encoded protein is CASSVGQGAYEQYF.

This clone is classed as large. The rearrangement links TRBV2 to TRBJ2-5; D is undetermined. Trimming removed 6 bases from V and 2 bases from J, with 16 bases in between. Germline V gene sequence: CDR1 SNHLY, CDR2 FYNNEI. The CDR3 covers 15 residues. The CDR3 loop is CASRATFGWQETQYF. The CDR3 coding sequence is TGTGCCAGCAGGGCGACATTCGGCTGGCAAGAGACCCAGTACTTC.